This T cell receptor (beta chain) was recorded in a study of control samples from healthy donors and cancer patients. The CDR3 has 15 amino acids. Assay used: immunoSEQ multiplex PCR; TCRdb lists only in-frame clones, some missing. This sample yields some 130,000 clones, of which over 85% are seen a single time; roughly 10% belongs to the top ten. Sequencing was done on a sample of blood. This receptor was identified in a man younger than 40 in good health. This chain uses TRBV21-1 with TRBJ1-5; the table's TRBD1 call for D was not verified on the DNA. TRBV21-1 is listed as a pseudogene. This chain's CDR3 is CASSPLGQPNQPQHF. The CDR3 DNA reads as TGTGCCAGCAGCCCACTGGGGCAGCCAAATCAGCCCCAGCATTTT.